Listed here are 21 T cell receptor beta chains from one sample, sequenced in a study of response to subunit inactivated influenza vaccine. TCRdb analysed the RT-PCR reads with MiXCR anew, one entry per CDR3 protein. The data hold about 570,000 distinct CDR3 sequences, with approximately 10% observed a single time. A further study also used this sample, focusing on T cells expressing NK-cell markers. As that study records: Libraries used 5'RACE template switching adding universal primer site and UMIs.

The material was PBMCs from blood, obtained on the day of vaccination. The receptors stem from a man aged 50-60 years who received an inactivated influenza vaccine.

V usage is TRBV25-1 and J usage is TRBJ2-1, with 8 bases fitting TRBD1. This CDR3 spans 14 amino acids. V gave up 5 bases and J gave up 9 bases; unmatched junction bases: 9. Germline V CDR1 and CDR2: MGHDK, SYGVNS. CDR3 region: CASSRQGAKIEQFF. Here the CDR3 DNA reads TGTGCCAGCAGTCGTCAGGGGGCGAAGATTGAGCAGTTCTTC.

This clonotype was counted at least ten times. V usage is TRBV3-1 and J usage is TRBJ1-1; 7 bases fit TRBD1. Germline CDR1 and CDR2: LGHDT and YNNKEL (reference sequence). The CDR3 totals 14 residues. V shed 3 bases and J 2 bases; nucleotides not matched to a gene: 3. The CDR3 here is CASSQGQLNTEAFF. The CDR3, as DNA: TGTGCCAGCAGCCAGGGACAGCTTAACACTGAAGCTTTCTTT.

This clonotype was observed a few times. This chain uses TRBV7-8 with TRBJ2-7, with D perhaps given as TRBD1 or TRBD2 (5 bases each). The germline CDR1 and CDR2 sequences are SGHVS and FQNEAQ. The ends were cut back, 1 base at V and 6 bases at J, with 28 bases in the middle. The CDR3 contains 19 residues. The CDR3 DNA reads as TGTGCCAGCAGCTTAGTTTGGGACCCGGGGCAGGGTGGTAACACCGAGCAGTACTTC. Translated: CASSLVWDPGQGGNTEQYF.

J is TRBJ2-2 and V is TRBV20-1; the D gene is possibly TRBD1 (5 bases). With 4 bases removed from V and 5 bases from J, the gap between germline ends came to 14 bases. This CDR3 region has 14 residues. Germline assignment: CDR1 DFQATT and CDR2 SNEGSKA (reference sequence). The CDR3 DNA sequence: TGCAGTGCTACCAGGGTGCTTGTTACCGGGGAGCTGTTTTTT. It is translated as CSATRVLVTGELFF.

This clonotype was observed a handful of times. The chain is built from TRBV25-1 and TRBJ2-3, with D hard to call. V lost 8 bases to trimming and J lost 4 bases, with 7 bases between them. The germline V gene encodes CDR1 MGHDK and CDR2 SYGVNS. The CDR3 spans 11 residues. The CDR3 DNA follows: TGTGCCAGCTTCGGGCCAGATACGCAGTATTTT. Its translation is CASFGPDTQYF.

The rearrangement joins TRBV5-1 to TRBJ2-3, with D possibly matching TRBD2 (5 bases). V was trimmed by 1 base and J by 1 base, leaving 13 bases between them. Germline-derived CDR1 and CDR2 are SGHRS and YFSETQ. This CDR3 is built from 16 residues. In nucleotides, the CDR3 is TGCGCCAGCAGCTTGATGACGGGGATTGGCACAGATACGCAGTATTTT. Protein: CASSLMTGIGTDTQYF.

The chain couples TRBV4-2 to TRBJ2-7; D may match TRBD1 or TRBD2 (6 bases each). V was pared by 4 bases and J by 0 bases, with 13 bases between. The germline gives CDR1 LGHNA, CDR2 YNFKEQ. CDR3 length: 15 amino acids. This CDR3 is CASSLHREDSYEQYF. For the CDR3, the DNA is TGTGCCAGCAGCCTGCACAGGGAGGACTCCTACGAGCAGTACTTC.

Many counts were recorded for this clonotype. V and J are TRBV29-1 and TRBJ2-1; D gene uncertain. The CDR3 has 12 amino acids. Between the trimmed V and J ends, which lost 6 bases and 0 bases, there was a span of 6 bases. CDR1 and CDR2 (germline): SQVTM, ANQGSEA. The CDR3 DNA is TGCAGCGTCCCTGGCTCCTACAATGAGCAGTTCTTC. As protein: CSVPGSYNEQFF.

This clonotype has just a few counts. J is TRBJ2-4 and V is TRBV5-1; unclear D gene. Trimming took 0 bases from V and 3 from J, leaving 10 bases between them. Germline CDR1 reads SGHRS; CDR2 reads YFSETQ. The CDR3 has 15 residues. This CDR3 is CASSLDTSHKNIQYF. In nucleotides, the CDR3 is TGCGCCAGCAGCTTGGACACCAGCCACAAAAACATTCAGTACTTC.

The gene calls are TRBV7-9 and TRBJ2-5; no firm D call. Germline CDR1 is SEHNR and CDR2 is FQNEAQ (reference sequence). With 1 base removed from V and 2 bases from J, the gap between germline ends came to 14 bases. The CDR3 runs to 16 residues. The CDR3 region is CASSLGGRATQETQYF. The CDR3 bases are TGTGCCAGCAGCTTAGGGGGTCGAGCTACTCAAGAGACCCAGTACTTC.

There are a few counts of this clonotype. J is TRBJ2-1 and V is TRBV6-5; the match to TRBD2 covers 10 bases. Trimming removed 0 bases from V and 6 bases from J; junction bases left unmatched: 8. In germline, CDR1 is MNHEY, CDR2 SVGAGI. This CDR3 contains 17 residues. CDR3 sequence (DNA): TGTGCCAGCAGTTACTCGATATCTAGCGGGAGCGTCAATGAGCAGTTCTTC. Protein sequence: CASSYSISSGSVNEQFF.

This clonotype was seen repeatedly, ten times or more. V and J are TRBV20-1 and TRBJ2-1; 7 bases fit TRBD2. CDR1 DFQATT and CDR2 SNEGSKA come from the germline V gene (reference sequence). Trimming removed 3 bases from V and 5 bases from J; junction bases left unmatched: 7. The CDR3 is made up of 14 amino acids. Written as DNA, the CDR3 is TGCAGTGCTAGGGAGGGGACTACCAACAATGAGCAGTTCTTC. As protein: CSAREGTTNNEQFF.

This chain joins TRBV9 and TRBJ2-2; perhaps TRBD1 as D (5 bases). Germline assignment: CDR1 SGDLS and CDR2 YYNGEE. The CDR3 spans 14 residues. The V and J ends lost 4 bases and 4 bases respectively, with 11 bases between them. In nucleotides, the CDR3 is TGTGCCAGCAGCCCCCGACAGATCACCGGGGAGCTGTTTTTT. It specifies CASSPRQITGELFF.

The chain employs TRBV11-2 and TRBJ2-2; D perhaps matches TRBD2 (5 bases). Trimming shortened V by 0 bases and J by 7 bases, and 6 bases separated the two germline ends. CDR3 length: 13 amino acids. Germline CDR1 is SGHAT and CDR2 is FQNNGV. CDR3 DNA: TGTGCCAGCAGCTTAGATGCGGGCGGGGAGCTGTTTTTT. It codes for CASSLDAGGELFF.

This clonotype was counted at least ten times. The chain combines TRBV7-2 with TRBJ2-7; perhaps TRBD1 as D (6 bases). Trimming left V 7 bases short and J 3 bases short, with 16 bases between. CDR3 length: 14 residues. Germline V lookup: CDR1 SGHTA, CDR2 FQGNSA. CDR3 sequence (DNA): TGTGCCAGCAAGATGGACAGACTGAGCTACGAGCAGTACTTC. Translated: CASKMDRLSYEQYF. Drawing the rest from reference TRBV7-2 and TRBJ2-7, the complete variable domain is GAGVSQSPSNKVTEKGKDVELRCDPISGHTALYWYRQSLGQGLEFLIYFQGNSAPDKSGLPSDRFSAERTGGSVSTLTIQRTQQEDSAVYLCASKMDRLSYEQYFGPGTRLTVT.

The chain recombines TRBV12-3 or TRBV12-4 with TRBJ2-1; TRBD2 aligns across 7 bases. The CDR3 has 15 amino acids. The ends lost 6 bases at V and 3 bases at J; junction bases unmatched: 8. CDR3 sequence (DNA): TGTGCCAGCAGAGGGACCTCGGGGGGCTACAATGAGCAGTTCTTC. Translated, it gives CASRGTSGGYNEQFF.

This clonotype was recorded a few times. V gene TRBV5-1 combines with J gene TRBJ2-3; 10 bases fit TRBD2. The CDR3 totals 16 residues. Unmatched junction bases numbered 7, after V lost 0 bases and J lost 6 bases. CDR1 and CDR2 (germline): SGHRS, YFSETQ. CDR3 nucleotides: TGCGCCAGCAGCTTGGACCCAGCGGGAGGGCCGGATACGCAGTATTTT. Its translation is CASSLDPAGGPDTQYF. The full variable domain, in which reference TRBV5-1 and TRBJ2-3 provide the parts outside the CDR3, is KAGVTQTPRYLIKTRGQQVTLSCSPISGHRSVSWYQQTPGQGLQFLFEYFSETQRNKGNFPGRFSGRQFSNSRSEMNVSTLELGDSALYLCASSLDPAGGPDTQYFGPGTRLTVL.

This clonotype was seen many times. CDR3 sequence reads: CASSYSGLATSGELFF. The CDR3 region has the DNA TGTGCCAGCAGTTACTCGGGGCTAGCCACCTCCGGGGAGCTGTTTTTT. This sequence joins TRBV6-5 and TRBJ2-2; D may correspond to TRBD1 or TRBD2 (5 bases each). Trimming took 0 bases from V and 6 from J, leaving 14 bases between them. CDR3 length: 16 residues. Germline CDR1 and CDR2: MNHEY and SVGAGI.

This clonotype has just a few counts. This rearrangement joins TRBV15 to TRBJ2-2; 8 nucleotides agree with TRBD1. The CDR3 extends over 15 amino acids. Germline CDR1 and CDR2: LNHNV and YYDKDF (reference sequence). The V segment lost 4 bases and the J segment 7 bases; nucleotides outside the gene matches: 8. CDR3 sequence reads: CATSMNRGISGELFF. DNA for the CDR3: TGTGCCACCAGCATGAACAGGGGGATAAGCGGGGAGCTGTTTTTT.

This clonotype appeared many times. This rearrangement joins TRBV27 to TRBJ2-2, with D maybe TRBD1 (5 bases). The CDR3 has 14 amino acids. Germline V CDR1 and CDR2: MNHEY, SMNVEV (reference sequence). The ends were cut back, 7 bases at V and 4 bases at J, with 13 bases in the middle. The CDR3 region is CASKLQGSTGELFF. In DNA form, the CDR3 reads TGTGCCAGCAAACTCCAGGGCAGCACCGGGGAGCTGTTTTTT.

This clonotype was observed many times. This chain uses TRBV5-5 with TRBJ2-1; D may correspond to TRBD1 or TRBD2 (5 bases each). V lost 0 bases and J 4 bases, leaving 14 bases between the germline ends. The germline CDR1 and CDR2 sequences are SGHKS and YYEKEE (reference sequence). The length of the CDR3 is 16 residues. As DNA, the CDR3 is TGTGCCAGCAGCTTGGCCAGGGACGCTTATTACAATGAGCAGTTCTTC. Protein: CASSLARDAYYNEQFF.